This section outlines one T cell receptor beta chain sequence together with its context. There is no known antigen for this receptor. Per-base qualities were not stored, and no clone one base away is much larger. The immunoSEQ assay was applied to genomic DNA for TCRB CDR3 sequencing. Per the source publication's procedure: Published virus-specific TCRB sequences were compared with patient CD8+ clones larger than 1%, and only a few matches were found. Nothing other than productive TCRB rearrangements was included in the analyses. Clonality was expressed as a Shannon entropy-based productive clonality index, with each clone defined by a unique TCRB CDR3 sequence. The template counts of each clone relative to the total templates per sample were used to calculate repertoire overlap between two samples. A correlation with a Spearman r of 0.6 to 0.65 was found between V-gene usage by flow cytometry and V-gene usage by TCRB sequencing. TCRdb took this table from immuneACCESS and kept in-frame rearrangements with V and J called. Such tables lack part of the clones; where checked against another copy, unresolved V genes explain under half of the gap, and the rest is unexplained. V and J calls and clone size are those listed in that table; D and trimming were worked out from the DNA. The sample contains about 10,000 clones, around 80% of them found a single time. The ten largest account for 9% to 14% of the sample.

On an AutoMACS, CD4+ and CD8+ cells were isolated via positive magnetic bead selection, and their purity was verified by flow cytometry. Initial screening for clonal expansions relied on flow cytometry with a TCR V beta antibody panel, after which sorted CD8+ fractions underwent TCRB deep sequencing for characterization. Ficoll-Paque PLUS density gradient separation was used to isolate peripheral blood mononuclear cells. Using Nucleospin Tissue or Tissue XS kits, DNA was extracted from CD4-enriched, CD8-enriched or PBMC samples, with quantification by a Qubit 2.0 fluorometer. The data originate from a study of somatic mutations in cytotoxic T cells in rheumatoid arthritis (dated by TCRdb to the late 2010s). Broadly, across the study: Patient peripheral blood (around 30 ml EDTA) was drawn right after diagnosis and before any treatment started. Sorted V beta1+ cells also underwent TCRB sequencing, and some V beta antibody-stained T-cell populations were flow-sorted at nearly 100% purity on a FACSAria II or Sony SH800. For 65 to 70 rheumatoid arthritis patients and 15 to 25 healthy controls, TCRB deep sequencing was carried out. In newly diagnosed rheumatoid arthritis without treatment, the study examined if expanded CD8+ T-cell clones harbor somatic mutations, relying on TCRB deep sequencing to characterize clonality. Patients and controls did not essentially differ in median age, which was nearly identical between the groups. Beyond this particular receptor, the publication reports: The slight underrepresentation of TRBV07 in patients was not corrected for multiple comparisons. An increase of CD8+ clonality with age was seen in patients (Spearman r ≈ 0.49) but not in healthy controls. Several identical CD8+ TCRB sequences were found in both blood and synovial fluid, and in about an eighth of the roughly 65 patients the largest CD8+ clone exceeded 20% of CD8+ cells. The expanded CD8+ clones had unknown antigen targets, and not appearing in virus-specific databases did not rule out that they were virus-specific. CD8+ T-cell clonality did not differ significantly between rheumatoid arthritis patients and age-matched healthy controls.

V lost 0 bases and J lost 0 bases; the stretch between them is 3 bases long. Inclusive of the bounding cysteine and phenylalanine, the CDR3 is 14 residues long. Only CDR3 DNA remains: 42 bases, in frame from the first base. Reading the germline V gene (reference sequence) gives CDR1 MNHEY and CDR2 SMNVEV. Recombination joined TRBV27 with TRBJ1-5, with the D gene call left open. Specimen: CD8+ T cells sorted from blood. The sequence was obtained from an adult with rheumatoid arthritis. The DNA is as follows: TGTGCCAGCAGTTTATCGGGTAGCAATCAGCCCCAGCATTTT. This encodes CASSLSGSNQPQHF.